The 12 T cell receptor beta chains below come from one sample, sequenced in a study of blood T cells in healthy people across ages. A second 7 to 11 cycle PCR used barcoded and J-beta primers. MiXCR, applied by TCRdb to the 5' RACE reads, yields one record per CDR3 protein. The sample has roughly 830,000 distinct CDR3 sequences, 62% seen once. Sequencing input: blood. Every receptor here comes from a man aged 25-45 years in good health.

This clonotype occurred a few times. The genes are TRBV7-2 and TRBJ1-5, with D tentatively TRBD1 (5 bases). Germline CDR1 reads SGHTA; CDR2 reads FQGNSA. V lost 2 bases and J lost 7, with 12 bases in between. The CDR3 runs to 14 residues. The CDR3 coding sequence is TGTGCCAGCAGCTTACAGTCAGGGCACCAGCCCCAGCATTTT. Residues: CASSLQSGHQPQHF.

The sample holds a few counts of this clonotype. The chain carries TRBV6-2 or TRBV6-3 and TRBJ2-1; D is undetermined. The CDR3 runs to 11 residues. Between the trimmed V and J ends, which lost 3 bases and 10 bases, there was a span of 7 bases. Germline V gene sequence: CDR1 MNHEY, CDR2 SVGEGT. This chain's CDR3 is CASSYVGEQFF. In DNA form, the CDR3 reads TGTGCCAGCAGTTATGTGGGGGAGCAGTTCTTC.

The table lists this clonotype with a few counts. This rearrangement joins TRBV12-3 or TRBV12-4 to TRBJ2-3, with D unresolved. The length of the CDR3 is 15 residues. The V end was cut by 8 bases, the J end by 0 bases, with 15 bases between. The CDR3 DNA sequence: TGTGCCAGCTCTGATGATTTGCCTAGCACAGATACGCAGTATTTT. The encoded protein is CASSDDLPSTDTQYF.

This sequence joins TRBV12-3 or TRBV12-4 and TRBJ1-4; 8 bases are a match to TRBD1. J gave up 7 bases and V 6 bases, and 7 bases lay outside the gene matches. The CDR3 extends over 14 amino acids. Here the CDR3 reads CASRADRAGEKLFF. The CDR3 coding sequence is TGTGCCAGCAGGGCGGACAGGGCGGGTGAAAAACTGTTTTTT.

This chain joins TRBV7-8 and TRBJ2-5, with unresolved D. This CDR3 spans 15 amino acids. Germline V gives CDR1 SGHVS, CDR2 FQNEAQ. V was cut by 0 bases and J by 5 bases, with 13 bases left in between. The DNA of the CDR3 is TGTGCCAGCAGCTTAGCGGATCAGCCGGCGGAGACCCAGTACTTC. Translation: CASSLADQPAETQYF. Together with reference TRBV7-8 and TRBJ2-5, the CDR3 gives the full variable domain: GAGVSQSPRYKVAKRGQDVALRCDPISGHVSLFWYQQALGQGPEFLTYFQNEAQLDKSGLPSDRFFAERPEGSVSTLKIQRTQQEDSAVYLCASSLADQPAETQYFGPGTRLLVL.

This clonotype was seen a handful of times. The chain is built from TRBV12-3 or TRBV12-4 and TRBJ1-2; D ambiguous. The CDR3 covers 15 residues. V was shortened by 1 base and J by 4 bases, with 13 bases between the two germline ends. This chain's CDR3 is CASSLGAGGTYGYTF. CDR3 DNA sequence: TGTGCCAGCAGTTTAGGTGCGGGTGGAACCTATGGCTACACCTTC.

This clonotype has ten or more counts. The gene calls are TRBV7-2 and TRBJ1-5; no reliable D call. The CDR3 contains 12 residues. V gave up 0 bases and J gave up 6 bases, with 3 bases separating them. The germline V gene has CDR1 SGHTA and CDR2 FQGNSA. CDR3 amino acids: CASSLAGQPQHF. CDR3 nucleotide sequence: TGTGCCAGCAGCTTAGCCGGTCAGCCCCAGCATTTT.

This clonotype has a single count. The J gene is TRBJ2-1, the V gene TRBV20-1; 11 bases agree with TRBD2. The CDR3 contains 19 residues. Germline CDR1 is DFQATT and CDR2 is SNEGSKA (reference sequence). V was clipped by 3 bases and J by 2 bases; unmatched bases: 15. The CDR3 bases are TGCAGTGCTAGGATTCCCCTTCGACTAGCGGGAAATACCTACAATGAGCAGTTCTTC. Its protein is CSARIPLRLAGNTYNEQFF.

On this clonotype itself: Germline is not matched at one junction end, which may reflect a read error. The chain couples TRBV4-3 to TRBJ2-1; 7 bases map to TRBD1. The DNA end favors TRBJ2-7, so the J call may be wrong. Germline CDR1 LGHNA, CDR2 YSLEER. There are 15 residues in the CDR3. The DNA for the CDR3 is TGCGTCAGCAGCCAAGGGGTGACAGGGAACTACGAGCAGTACTTC. Translating it yields CVSSQGVTGNYEQYF.

The CDR3 nucleotides read TGTGCCAGCAGCTTGTACTTCGGGGATACGCAGTATTTT. Its translation: CASSLYFGDTQYF. The V call is TRBV7-2, the J call TRBJ2-3; D not resolved. CDR1 SGHTA and CDR2 FQGNSA come from the germline V gene. V was trimmed by 3 bases and J by 6 bases, leaving 10 bases between them. This CDR3 comprises 13 residues.

The gene calls are TRBV7-2 and TRBJ2-5, with a tentative D call TRBD2 (8 bases). CDR1 and CDR2 from the germline V gene are SGHTA and FQGNSA. Trimming removed 4 bases at V and 8 bases at J, with 20 bases between. The CDR3 sequence is 15 residues long. CDR3 bases: TGTGCCAGCAGCTCGGGGGGGACAGCCAGTCGAACCCAGTACTTC. It specifies CASSSGGTASRTQYF. The whole variable domain, filled in from reference TRBV7-2 and TRBJ2-5, reads GAGVSQSPSNKVTEKGKDVELRCDPISGHTALYWYRQSLGQGLEFLIYFQGNSAPDKSGLPSDRFSAERTGGSVSTLTIQRTQQEDSAVYLCASSSGGTASRTQYFGPGTRLLVL.

This clonotype was seen at least ten times. The chain has TRBV27 and TRBJ2-1, with 13 bases aligning to TRBD2. Trimming removed 5 bases from V and 8 bases from J; junction bases left unmatched: 6. The CDR3 extends over 15 amino acids. The germline V gene encodes CDR1 MNHEY and CDR2 SMNVEV (reference sequence). CDR3 coding DNA: TGTGCCAGCAGTACGAGACTAGCGGGGGGCTATGAGCAGTTCTTC. Encoded protein: CASSTRLAGGYEQFF.